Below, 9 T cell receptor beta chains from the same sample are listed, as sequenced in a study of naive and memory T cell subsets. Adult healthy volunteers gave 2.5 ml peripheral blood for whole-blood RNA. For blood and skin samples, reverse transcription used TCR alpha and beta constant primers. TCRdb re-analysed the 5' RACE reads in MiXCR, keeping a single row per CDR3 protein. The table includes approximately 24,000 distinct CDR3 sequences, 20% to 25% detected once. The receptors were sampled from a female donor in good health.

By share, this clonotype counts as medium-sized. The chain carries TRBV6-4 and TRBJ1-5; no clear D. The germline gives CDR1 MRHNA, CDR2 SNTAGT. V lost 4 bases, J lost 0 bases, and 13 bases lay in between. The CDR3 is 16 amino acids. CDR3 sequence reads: CASSGHLVYSNQPQHF. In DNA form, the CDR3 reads TGTGCCAGCAGTGGACATCTAGTTTATAGCAATCAGCCCCAGCATTTT.

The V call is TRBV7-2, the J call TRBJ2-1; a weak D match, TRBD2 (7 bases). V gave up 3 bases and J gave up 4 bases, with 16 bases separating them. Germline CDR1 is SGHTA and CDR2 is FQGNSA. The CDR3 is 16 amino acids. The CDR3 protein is CASSFLRRGPYNEQFF. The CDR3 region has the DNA TGTGCCAGCAGCTTTTTGAGGCGGGGGCCATACAATGAGCAGTTCTTC.

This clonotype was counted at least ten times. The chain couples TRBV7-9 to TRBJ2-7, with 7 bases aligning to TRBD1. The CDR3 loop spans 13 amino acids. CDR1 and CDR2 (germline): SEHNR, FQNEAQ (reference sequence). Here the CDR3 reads CVSAGTATYEQYF. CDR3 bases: TGTGTTTCGGCCGGGACAGCAACCTACGAGCAGTACTTC.

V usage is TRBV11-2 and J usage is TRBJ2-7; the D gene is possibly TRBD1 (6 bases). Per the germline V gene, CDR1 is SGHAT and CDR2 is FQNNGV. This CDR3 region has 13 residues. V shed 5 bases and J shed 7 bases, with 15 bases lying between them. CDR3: CASSLRQGWEQYF. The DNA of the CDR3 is TGTGCCAGCAGCCTAAGGCAGGGGTGGGAGCAGTACTTC.

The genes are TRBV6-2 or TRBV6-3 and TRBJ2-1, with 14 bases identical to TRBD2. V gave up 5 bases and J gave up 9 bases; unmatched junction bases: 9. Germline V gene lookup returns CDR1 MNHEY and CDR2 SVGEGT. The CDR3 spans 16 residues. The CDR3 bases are TGTGCCAGCAGTACCCGACTAGCGGGAGGGTATGGTGAGCAGTTCTTC. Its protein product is CASSTRLAGGYGEQFF.

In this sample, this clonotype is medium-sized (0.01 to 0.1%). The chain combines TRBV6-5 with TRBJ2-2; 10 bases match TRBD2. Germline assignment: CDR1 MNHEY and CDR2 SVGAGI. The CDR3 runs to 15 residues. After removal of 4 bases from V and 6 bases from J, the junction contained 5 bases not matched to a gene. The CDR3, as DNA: TGTGCCAGCAGTTCAGCGGGAGGGCAAGCCGGGGAGCTGTTTTTT. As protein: CASSSAGGQAGELFF.

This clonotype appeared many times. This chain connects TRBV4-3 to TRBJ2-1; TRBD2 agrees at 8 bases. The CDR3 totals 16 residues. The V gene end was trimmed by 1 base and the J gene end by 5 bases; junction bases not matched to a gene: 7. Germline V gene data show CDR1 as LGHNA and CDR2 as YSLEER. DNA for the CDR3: TGCGCCAGCAGCCAAGTCGGCCTAGCGGGCAACAATGAGCAGTTCTTC. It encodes CASSQVGLAGNNEQFF.

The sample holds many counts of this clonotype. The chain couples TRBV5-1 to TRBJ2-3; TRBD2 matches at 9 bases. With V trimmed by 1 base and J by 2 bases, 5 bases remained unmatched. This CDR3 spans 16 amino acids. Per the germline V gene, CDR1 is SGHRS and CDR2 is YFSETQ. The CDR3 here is CASSLRLAANTDTQYF. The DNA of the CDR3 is TGCGCCAGCAGCTTGAGACTAGCGGCAAACACAGATACGCAGTATTTT.

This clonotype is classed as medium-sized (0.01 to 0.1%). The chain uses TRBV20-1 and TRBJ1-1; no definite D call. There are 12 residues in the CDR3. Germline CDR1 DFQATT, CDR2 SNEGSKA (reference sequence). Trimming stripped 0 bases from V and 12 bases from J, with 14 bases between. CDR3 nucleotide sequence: TGCAGTGCTAGAGATCGAGGACTCGGATCTTTCTTT. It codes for CSARDRGLGSFF.